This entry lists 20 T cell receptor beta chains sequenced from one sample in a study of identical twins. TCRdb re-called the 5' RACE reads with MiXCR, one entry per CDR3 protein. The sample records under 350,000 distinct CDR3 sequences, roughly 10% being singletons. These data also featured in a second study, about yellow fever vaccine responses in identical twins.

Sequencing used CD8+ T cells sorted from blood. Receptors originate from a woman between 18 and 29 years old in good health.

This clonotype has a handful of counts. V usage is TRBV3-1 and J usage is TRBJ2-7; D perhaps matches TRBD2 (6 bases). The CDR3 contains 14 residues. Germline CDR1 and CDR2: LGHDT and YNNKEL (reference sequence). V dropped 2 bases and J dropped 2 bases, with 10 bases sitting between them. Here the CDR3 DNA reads TGTGCCAGCAGCCAACCGACTAGGACCTACGAGCAGTACTTC. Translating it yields CASSQPTRTYEQYF.

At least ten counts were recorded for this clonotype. The CDR3: CASSDSTGAGPQHF. In nucleotides, the CDR3 is TGTGCCAGCAGTGACTCAACGGGGGCCGGGCCCCAGCATTTT. The chain links TRBV2 to TRBJ1-5, with D perhaps TRBD1 (6 bases). Germline CDR1 reads SNHLY; CDR2 reads FYNNEI. CDR3 length: 14 amino acids. Trimming removed 3 bases from V and 9 bases from J, with 15 bases in between.

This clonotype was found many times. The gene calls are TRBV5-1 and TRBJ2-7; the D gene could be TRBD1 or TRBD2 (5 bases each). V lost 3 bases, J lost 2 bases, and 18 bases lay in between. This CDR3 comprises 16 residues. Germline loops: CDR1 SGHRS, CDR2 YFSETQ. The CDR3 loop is CASSYEGTEYTYEQYF. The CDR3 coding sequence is TGCGCCAGCAGCTATGAAGGGACGGAGTATACCTACGAGCAGTACTTC.

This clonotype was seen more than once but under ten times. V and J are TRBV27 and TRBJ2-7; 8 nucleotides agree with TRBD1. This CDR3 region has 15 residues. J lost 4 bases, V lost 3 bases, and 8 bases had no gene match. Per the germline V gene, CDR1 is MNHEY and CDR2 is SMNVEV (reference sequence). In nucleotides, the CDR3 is TGTGCCAGCAGTTTCCGACAGGGGATTCGATACGAGCAGTACTTC. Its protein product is CASSFRQGIRYEQYF.

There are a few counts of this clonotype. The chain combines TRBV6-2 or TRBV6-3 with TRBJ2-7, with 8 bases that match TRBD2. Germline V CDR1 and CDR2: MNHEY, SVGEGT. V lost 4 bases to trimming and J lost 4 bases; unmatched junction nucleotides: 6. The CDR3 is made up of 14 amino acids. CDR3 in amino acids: CASSSWREAYEQYF. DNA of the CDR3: TGTGCCAGCAGTTCCTGGCGGGAGGCGTACGAGCAGTACTTC.

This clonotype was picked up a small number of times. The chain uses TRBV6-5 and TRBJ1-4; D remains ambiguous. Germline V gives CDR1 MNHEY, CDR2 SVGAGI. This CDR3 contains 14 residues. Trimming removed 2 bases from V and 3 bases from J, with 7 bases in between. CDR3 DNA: TGTGCCAGCAGTTACAGGATATCTAATGAAAAACTGTTTTTT. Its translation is CASSYRISNEKLFF.

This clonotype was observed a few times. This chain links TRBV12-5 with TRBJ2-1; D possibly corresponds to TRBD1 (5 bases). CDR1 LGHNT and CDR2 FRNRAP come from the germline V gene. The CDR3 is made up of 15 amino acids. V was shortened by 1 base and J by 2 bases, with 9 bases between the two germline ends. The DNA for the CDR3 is TGTGCTAGTGGTTTGGGACAGTATCCCTACAATGAGCAGTTCTTC. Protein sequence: CASGLGQYPYNEQFF.

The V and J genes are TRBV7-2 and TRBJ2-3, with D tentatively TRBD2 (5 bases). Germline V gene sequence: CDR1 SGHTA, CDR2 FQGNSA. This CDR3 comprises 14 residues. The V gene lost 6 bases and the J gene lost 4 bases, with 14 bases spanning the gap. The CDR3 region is CASRAPLAPDTQYF. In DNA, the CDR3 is TGTGCCAGCAGAGCTCCCCTAGCCCCAGATACGCAGTATTTT.

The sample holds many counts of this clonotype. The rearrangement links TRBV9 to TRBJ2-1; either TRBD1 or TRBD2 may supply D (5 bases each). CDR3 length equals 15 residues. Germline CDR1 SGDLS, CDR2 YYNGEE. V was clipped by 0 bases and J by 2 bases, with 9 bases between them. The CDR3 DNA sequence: TGTGCCAGCAGCGTAGGGTGGGGGACCTACAATGAGCAGTTCTTC. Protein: CASSVGWGTYNEQFF.

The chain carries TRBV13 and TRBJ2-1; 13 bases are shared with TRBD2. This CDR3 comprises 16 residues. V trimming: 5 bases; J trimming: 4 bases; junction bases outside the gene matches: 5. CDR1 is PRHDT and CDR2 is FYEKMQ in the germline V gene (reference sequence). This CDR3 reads CASSGPGLAGYNEQFF. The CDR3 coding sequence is TGTGCCAGCAGCGGACCGGGACTAGCGGGGTACAATGAGCAGTTCTTC. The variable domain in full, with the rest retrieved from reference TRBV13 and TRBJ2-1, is AAGVIQSPRHLIKEKRETATLKCYPIPRHDTVYWYQQGPGQDPQFLISFYEKMQSDKGSIPDRFSAQQFSDYHSELNMSSLELGDSALYFCASSGPGLAGYNEQFFGPGTRLTVL.

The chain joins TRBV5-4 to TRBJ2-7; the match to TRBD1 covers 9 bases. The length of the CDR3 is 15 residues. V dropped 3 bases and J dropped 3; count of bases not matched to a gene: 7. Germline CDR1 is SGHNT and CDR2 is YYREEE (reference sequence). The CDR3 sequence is CASSSGQGPNYEQYF. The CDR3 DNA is TGTGCCAGCAGCTCAGGACAGGGGCCTAACTACGAGCAGTACTTC.

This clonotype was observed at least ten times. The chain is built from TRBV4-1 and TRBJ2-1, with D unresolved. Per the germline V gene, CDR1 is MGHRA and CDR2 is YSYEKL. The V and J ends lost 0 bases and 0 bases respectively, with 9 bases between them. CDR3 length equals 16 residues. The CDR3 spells CASSQEPGSSYNEQFF. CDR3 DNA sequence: TGCGCCAGCAGCCAAGAACCCGGTAGCTCCTACAATGAGCAGTTCTTC.

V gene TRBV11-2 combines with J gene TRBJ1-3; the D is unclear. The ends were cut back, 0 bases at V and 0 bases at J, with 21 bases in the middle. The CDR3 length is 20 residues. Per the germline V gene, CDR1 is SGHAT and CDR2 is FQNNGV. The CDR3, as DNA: TGTGCCAGCAGCTTAGACGGTGGGGTGGTGGAGGCCTTCTCTGGAAACACCATATATTTT. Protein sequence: CASSLDGGVVEAFSGNTIYF.

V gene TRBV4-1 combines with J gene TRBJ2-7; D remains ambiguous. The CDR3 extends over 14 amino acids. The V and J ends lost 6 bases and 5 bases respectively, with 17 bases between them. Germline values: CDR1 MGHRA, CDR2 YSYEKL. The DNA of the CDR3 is TGCGCCAGCAGATTTCTGGGAAGTTCAGACGAGCAGTACTTC. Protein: CASRFLGSSDEQYF.

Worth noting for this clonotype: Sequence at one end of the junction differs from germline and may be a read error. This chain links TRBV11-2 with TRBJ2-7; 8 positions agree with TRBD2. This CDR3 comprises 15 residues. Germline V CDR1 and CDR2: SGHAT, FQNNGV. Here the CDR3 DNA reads TGTGCCAGCAGCTGGTATAGCGGGGAAACCTACGTGCAGTACTTC. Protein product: CASSWYSGETYVQYF.

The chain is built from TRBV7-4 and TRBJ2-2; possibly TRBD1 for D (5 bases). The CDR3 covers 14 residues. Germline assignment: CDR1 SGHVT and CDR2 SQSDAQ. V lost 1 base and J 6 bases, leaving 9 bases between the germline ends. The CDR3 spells CASSLETVPGELFF. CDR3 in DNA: TGTGCCAGCAGCTTAGAGACAGTTCCCGGGGAGCTGTTTTTT.

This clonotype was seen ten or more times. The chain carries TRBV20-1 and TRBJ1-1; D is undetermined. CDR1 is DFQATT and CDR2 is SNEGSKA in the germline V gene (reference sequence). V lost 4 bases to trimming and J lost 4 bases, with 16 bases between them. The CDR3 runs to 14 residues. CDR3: CSAILSVGVTEAFF. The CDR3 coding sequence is TGCAGTGCTATTTTATCGGTGGGTGTCACTGAAGCTTTCTTT.

The CDR3 loop reads CASSLFGPLAGGHEQYF. The CDR3 DNA reads TGTGCCAGCAGTTTATTCGGACCACTAGCGGGGGGCCACGAGCAGTACTTC. The gene calls are TRBV27 and TRBJ2-7; TRBD2 matches 12 bases. The germline V gene has CDR1 MNHEY and CDR2 SMNVEV (reference sequence). V shed 1 base, J shed 5 bases, and the junction held 9 bases outside the gene matches. The CDR3 runs 17 residues.

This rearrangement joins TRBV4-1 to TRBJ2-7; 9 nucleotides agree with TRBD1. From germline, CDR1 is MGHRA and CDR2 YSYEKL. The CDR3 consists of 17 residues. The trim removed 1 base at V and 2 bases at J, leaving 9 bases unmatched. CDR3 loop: CASSQVTQGARAYEQYF. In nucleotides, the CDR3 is TGCGCCAGCAGCCAAGTTACACAGGGGGCGCGGGCCTACGAGCAGTACTTC.

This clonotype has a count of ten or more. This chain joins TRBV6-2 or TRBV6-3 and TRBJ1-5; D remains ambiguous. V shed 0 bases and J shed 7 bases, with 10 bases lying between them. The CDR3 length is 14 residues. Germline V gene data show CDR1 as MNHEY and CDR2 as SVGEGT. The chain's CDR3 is CASSYSPAAQPQHF. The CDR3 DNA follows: TGTGCCAGCAGTTACTCGCCGGCGGCGCAGCCCCAGCATTTT.